The sequence of this TCR beta chain was determined in a study of regulatory T cells in long-lasting Graves disease. The TCR beta library used iRepertoire HTBI primers with Arm-PCR amplification of CDR3. TCRdb passed the multiplex PCR reads through MiXCR, listing each CDR3 protein once. This table holds 300,000 to 400,000 distinct CDR3 sequences, 15% to 20% found once. Trimming took 11 bases from V and 2 from J; bases not matched to a gene: 8. Per the germline V gene, CDR1 is ENHRY and CDR2 is SYGVKD. The CDR3 has 14 amino acids. Time point meaning: newly diagnosed GD, antithyroid drugs for less than 3 months. After RNA was extracted from PBMCs, the TCR library was made from it. American Thyroid Association guidelines defined how Graves' disease was diagnosed. From each patient, nine milliliters of peripheral blood was drawn and collected into an EDTA anticoagulant tube. Findings and limits, study-wide: There were preferences for TRBV28, TRBJ1-2 and TRBJ2-5 in persistent disease.

There are many counts of this clonotype. Its antigen remains unknown. This receptor was taken from a female donor with Graves disease. This chain links TRBV10-3 with TRBJ1-5; the match to TRBD1 covers 8 bases. Sequenced material: peripheral blood mononuclear cells (PBMCs), taken at new diagnosis, from a patient treated with antithyroid drugs. This CDR3 reads CAVKQGEGNQPQHF. DNA for the CDR3: TGTGCCGTCAAACAGGGGGAGGGCAATCAGCCCCAGCATTTT.